Listed here are 2 T cell receptor beta chains from one sample, sequenced in a study of T cells in Graves' hyperthyroidism and ophthalmopathy. TCR beta CDR3 sequences were amplified from RNA transcripts. The study used the HTBI primer set for a first-round RT-PCR of the TCR CDR3. From the multiplex PCR reads, TCRdb called clonotypes with MiXCR, one entry per CDR3 protein. The sample has around 570,000 distinct CDR3 sequences; 15% to 20% are singletons. Sequencing was carried out using blood. These receptors were taken from a man in his forties with Graves' ophthalmopathy.

The gene calls are TRBV20-1 and TRBJ1-4; maybe TRBD1 (6 bases). Trimming shortened V by 4 bases and J by 0 bases, and 6 bases separated the two germline ends. The CDR3 sequence is 13 residues long. CDR1 and CDR2 from the germline V gene are DFQATT and SNEGSKA (reference sequence). As DNA, the CDR3 is TGCAGTGCTAAGGGGGCAACTAATGAAAAACTGTTTTTT. The encoded protein is CSAKGATNEKLFF.

V and J are TRBV5-1 and TRBJ1-3; D is perhaps TRBD1 (5 bases). The CDR3 consists of 16 residues. CDR1 is SGHRS, CDR2 YFSETQ, per germline. The germline V and J ends were trimmed by 5 bases and 2 bases, with 17 bases remaining between them. CDR3 nucleotide sequence: TGCGCCAGCAGTCCTGAGCCGACGGGGGCTGGAAACACCATATATTTT. Its translation: CASSPEPTGAGNTIYF.